The text below deals with one T cell receptor (beta chain). This record comes from a study of blood T cells in healthy people across ages. For the study at large: In model experiments, template switching was able to capture about one barcoded beta molecule for every two T cells that were present.

This CDR3 has 16 residues. CDR1 MGHDK and CDR2 SYGVNS come from the germline V gene. PCR was performed a second time for 7 to 11 cycles using a sample-barcoded 5' primer and a J-beta primer mix. TCRdb recomputed calls from the 5' RACE reads with MiXCR, one row per CDR3 protein. The sample carries more than 900,000 distinct CDR3 sequences, around 27% recorded once. The same data also contributed to another study, on T cells of mothers and their children. As reported in that work: Not a single persistent microchimeric T cell clone was detected.

Sequences were obtained from blood. This TCR was sampled from a girl aged 2-10 years in good health. This chain connects TRBV25-1 to TRBJ2-5; 10 bases match TRBD1. The DNA end lines up better with TRBJ2-1; the J call may be wrong. The CDR3: CASSEARQGAYNEQFF. CDR3 nucleotides: TGTGCCAGCAGTGAAGCCCGACAGGGGGCTTACAATGAGCAGTTCTTC.